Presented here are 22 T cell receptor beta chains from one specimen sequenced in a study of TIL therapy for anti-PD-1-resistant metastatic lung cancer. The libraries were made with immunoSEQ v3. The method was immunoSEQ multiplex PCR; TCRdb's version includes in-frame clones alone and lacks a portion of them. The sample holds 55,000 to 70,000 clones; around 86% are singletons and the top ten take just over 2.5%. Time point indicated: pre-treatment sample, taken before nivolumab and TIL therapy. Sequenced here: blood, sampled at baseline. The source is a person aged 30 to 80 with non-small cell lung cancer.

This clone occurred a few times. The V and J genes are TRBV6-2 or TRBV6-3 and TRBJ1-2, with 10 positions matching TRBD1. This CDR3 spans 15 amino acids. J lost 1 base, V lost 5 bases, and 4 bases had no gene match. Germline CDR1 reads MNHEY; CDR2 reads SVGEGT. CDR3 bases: TGTGCCAGCAGTCCCCGGACAGGGGGTAACTATGGCTACACCTTC. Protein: CASSPRTGGNYGYTF.

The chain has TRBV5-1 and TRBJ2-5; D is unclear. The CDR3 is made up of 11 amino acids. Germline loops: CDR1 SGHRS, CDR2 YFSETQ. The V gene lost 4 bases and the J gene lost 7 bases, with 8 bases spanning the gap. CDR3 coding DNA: TGCGCCAGCAGCACCGCCGGGACCCAGTACTTC. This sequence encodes CASSTAGTQYF.

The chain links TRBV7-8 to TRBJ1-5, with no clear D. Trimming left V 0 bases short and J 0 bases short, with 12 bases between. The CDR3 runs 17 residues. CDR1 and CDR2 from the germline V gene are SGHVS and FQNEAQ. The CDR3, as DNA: TGTGCCAGCAGCTTAGCGCGGGGATTTTATAGCAATCAGCCCCAGCATTTT. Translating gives CASSLARGFYSNQPQHF.

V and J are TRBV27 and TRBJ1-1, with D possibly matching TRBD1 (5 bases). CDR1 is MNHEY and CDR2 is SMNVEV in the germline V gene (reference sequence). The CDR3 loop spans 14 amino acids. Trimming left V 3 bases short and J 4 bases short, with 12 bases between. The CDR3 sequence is CASSFWGQGTEAFF. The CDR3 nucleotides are TGTGCCAGCAGTTTTTGGGGCCAGGGCACTGAAGCTTTCTTT.

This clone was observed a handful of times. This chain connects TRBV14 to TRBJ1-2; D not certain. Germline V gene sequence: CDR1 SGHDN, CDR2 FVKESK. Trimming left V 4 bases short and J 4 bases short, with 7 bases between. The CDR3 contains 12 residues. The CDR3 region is CASSLDVYGYTF. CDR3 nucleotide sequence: TGTGCCAGCAGCCTCGATGTCTATGGCTACACCTTC.

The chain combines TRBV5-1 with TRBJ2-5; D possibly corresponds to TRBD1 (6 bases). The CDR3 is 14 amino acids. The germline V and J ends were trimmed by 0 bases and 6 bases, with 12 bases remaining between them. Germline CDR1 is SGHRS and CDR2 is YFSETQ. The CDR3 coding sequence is TGCGCCAGCAGCTTGGAGGGGGTGGGAAAGACCCAGTACTTC. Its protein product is CASSLEGVGKTQYF.

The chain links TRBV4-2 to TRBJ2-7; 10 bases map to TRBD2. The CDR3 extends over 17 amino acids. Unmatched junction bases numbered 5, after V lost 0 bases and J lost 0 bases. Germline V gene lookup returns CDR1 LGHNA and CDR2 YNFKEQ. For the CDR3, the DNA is TGTGCCAGCAGCCAAGATCGCCTAGCGGGGGCCTCCTACGAGCAGTACTTC. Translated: CASSQDRLAGASYEQYF.

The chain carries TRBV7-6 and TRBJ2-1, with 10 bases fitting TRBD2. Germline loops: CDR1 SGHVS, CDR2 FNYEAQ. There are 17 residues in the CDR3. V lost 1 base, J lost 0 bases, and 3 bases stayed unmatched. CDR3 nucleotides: TGTGCCAGCAGCTTAGGAGTAGCGGGGGGCTCCTACAATGAGCAGTTCTTC. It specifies CASSLGVAGGSYNEQFF.

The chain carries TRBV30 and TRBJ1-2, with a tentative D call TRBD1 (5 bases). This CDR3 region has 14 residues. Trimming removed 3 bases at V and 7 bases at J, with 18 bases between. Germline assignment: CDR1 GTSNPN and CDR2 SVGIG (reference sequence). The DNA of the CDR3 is TGTGCCTGGAGGGACCCGGGGGACCCATTTGGCTACACCTTC. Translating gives CAWRDPGDPFGYTF. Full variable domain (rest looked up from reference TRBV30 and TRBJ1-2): SQTIHQWPATLVQPVGSPLSLECTVEGTSNPNLYWYRQAAGRGLQLLFYSVGIGQISSEVPQNLSASRPQDRQFILSSKKLLLSDSGFYLCAWRDPGDPFGYTFGSGTRLTVV.

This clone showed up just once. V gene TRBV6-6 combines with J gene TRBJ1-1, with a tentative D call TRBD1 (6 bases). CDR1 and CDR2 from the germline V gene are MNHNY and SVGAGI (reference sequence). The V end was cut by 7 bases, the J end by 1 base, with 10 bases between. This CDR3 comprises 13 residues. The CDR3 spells CASTVTGNTEAFF. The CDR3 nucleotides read TGTGCCAGCACCGTGACAGGGAACACTGAAGCTTTCTTT.

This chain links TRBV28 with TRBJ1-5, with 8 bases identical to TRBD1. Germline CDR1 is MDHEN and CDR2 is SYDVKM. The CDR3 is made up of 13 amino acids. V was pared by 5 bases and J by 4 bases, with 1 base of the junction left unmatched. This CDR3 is CASSGQGNQPQHF. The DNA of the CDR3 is TGTGCCAGCAGTGGACAGGGAAATCAGCCCCAGCATTTT.

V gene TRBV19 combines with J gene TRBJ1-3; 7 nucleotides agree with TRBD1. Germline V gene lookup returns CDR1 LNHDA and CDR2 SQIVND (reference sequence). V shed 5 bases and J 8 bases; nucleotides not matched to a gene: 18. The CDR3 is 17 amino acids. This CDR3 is CASSPRDRFLLGDTIYF. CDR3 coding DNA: TGTGCCAGTAGTCCAAGGGACAGATTTCTTCTAGGCGACACCATATATTTT. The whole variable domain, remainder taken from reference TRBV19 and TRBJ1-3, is DGGITQSPKYLFRKEGQNVTLSCEQNLNHDAMYWYRQDPGQGLRLIYYSQIVNDFQKGDIAEGYSVSREKKESFPLTVTSAQKNPTAFYLCASSPRDRFLLGDTIYFGEGSWLTVV.

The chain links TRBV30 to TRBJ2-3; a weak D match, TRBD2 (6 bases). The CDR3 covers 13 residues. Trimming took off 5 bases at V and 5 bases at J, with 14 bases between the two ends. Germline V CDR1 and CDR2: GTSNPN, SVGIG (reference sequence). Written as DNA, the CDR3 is TGTGCCTGGCTTGGTCGGGGGATAGATACGCAGTATTTT. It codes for CAWLGRGIDTQYF.

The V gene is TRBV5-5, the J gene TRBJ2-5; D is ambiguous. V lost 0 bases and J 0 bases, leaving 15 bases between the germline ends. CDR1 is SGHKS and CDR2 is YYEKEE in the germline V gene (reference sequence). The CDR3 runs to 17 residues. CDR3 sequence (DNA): TGTGCCAGCAGCTTGGCCCGCAATTGGCTGTACCAAGAGACCCAGTACTTC. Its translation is CASSLARNWLYQETQYF. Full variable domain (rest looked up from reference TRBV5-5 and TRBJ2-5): DAGVTQSPTHLIKTRGQQVTLRCSPISGHKSVSWYQQVLGQGPQFIFQYYEKEERGRGNFPDRFSARQFPNYSSELNVNALLLGDSALYLCASSLARNWLYQETQYFGPGTRLLVL.

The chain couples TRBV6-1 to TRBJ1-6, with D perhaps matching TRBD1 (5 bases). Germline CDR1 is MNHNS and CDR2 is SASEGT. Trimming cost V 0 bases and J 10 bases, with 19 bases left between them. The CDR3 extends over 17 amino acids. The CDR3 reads CASSEAKRWQGHSPLHF. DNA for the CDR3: TGTGCCAGCAGTGAAGCTAAGAGGTGGCAGGGCCACTCACCCCTCCACTTT.

Here the CDR3 DNA reads TGTGCCAGCAGCTCTGGGGTGTCAGGGGCGCCCCAGCATTTT. Translated: CASSSGVSGAPQHF. The chain recombines TRBV6-6 with TRBJ1-5; TRBD1 might be the D (6 bases). V lost 6 bases to trimming and J lost 9 bases, with 18 bases between them. Germline V gives CDR1 MNHNY, CDR2 SVGAGI (reference sequence). CDR3 length: 14 residues.

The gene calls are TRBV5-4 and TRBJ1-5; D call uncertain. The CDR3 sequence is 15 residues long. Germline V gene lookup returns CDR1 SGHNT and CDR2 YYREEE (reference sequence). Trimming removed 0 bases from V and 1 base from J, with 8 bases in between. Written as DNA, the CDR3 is TGTGCCAGCAGCTTGGATGGTGGGAGCAATCAGCCCCAGCATTTT. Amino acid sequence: CASSLDGGSNQPQHF.

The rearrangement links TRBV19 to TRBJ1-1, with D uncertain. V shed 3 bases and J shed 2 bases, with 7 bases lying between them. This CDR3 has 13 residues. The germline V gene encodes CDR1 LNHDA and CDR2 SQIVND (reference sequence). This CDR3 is CASSIGINTEAFF. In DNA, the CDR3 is TGTGCCAGTAGTATTGGGATCAACACTGAAGCTTTCTTT.

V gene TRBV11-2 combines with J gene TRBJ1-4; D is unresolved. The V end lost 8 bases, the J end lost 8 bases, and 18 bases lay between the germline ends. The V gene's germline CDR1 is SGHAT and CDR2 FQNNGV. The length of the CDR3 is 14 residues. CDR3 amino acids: CASGSTRSVEKLFF. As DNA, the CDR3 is TGTGCCAGCGGATCTACACGTTCCGTCGAAAAACTGTTTTTT. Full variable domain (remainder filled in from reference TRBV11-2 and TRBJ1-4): EAGVAQSPRYKIIEKRQSVAFWCNPISGHATLYWYQQILGQGPKLLIQFQNNGVVDDSQLPKDRFSAERLKGVDSTLKIQPAKLEDSAVYLCASGSTRSVEKLFFGSGTQLSVL.

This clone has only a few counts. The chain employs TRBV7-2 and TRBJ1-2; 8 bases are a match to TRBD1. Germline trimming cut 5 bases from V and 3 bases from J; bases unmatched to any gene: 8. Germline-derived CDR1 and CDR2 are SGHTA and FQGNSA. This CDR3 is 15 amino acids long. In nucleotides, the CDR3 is TGTGCCAGCAGCCCAGGACAGGGAGTCTACTATGGCTACACCTTC. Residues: CASSPGQGVYYGYTF. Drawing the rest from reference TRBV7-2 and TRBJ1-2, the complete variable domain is GAGVSQSPSNKVTEKGKDVELRCDPISGHTALYWYRQSLGQGLEFLIYFQGNSAPDKSGLPSDRFSAERTGGSVSTLTIQRTQQEDSAVYLCASSPGQGVYYGYTFGSGTRLTVV.

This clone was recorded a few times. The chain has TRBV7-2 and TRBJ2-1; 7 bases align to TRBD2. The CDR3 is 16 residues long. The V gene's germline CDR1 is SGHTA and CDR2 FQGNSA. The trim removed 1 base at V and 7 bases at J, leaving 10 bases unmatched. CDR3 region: CASSLVGGSFGNEQFF. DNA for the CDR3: TGTGCCAGCAGCTTAGTAGGCGGGAGTTTCGGTAATGAGCAGTTCTTC.

The CDR3 DNA reads as TGTGCCAGCAGCGTGGGTCCTTCCTATGGCTACACCTTC. It specifies CASSVGPSYGYTF. The chain has TRBV3-1 (or the pseudogene TRBV3-2) and TRBJ1-2, with D hard to call. The length of the CDR3 is 13 residues. Germline CDR1 reads LGHDT; CDR2 reads YNNKEL (reference sequence). V was clipped by 5 bases and J by 4 bases, with 11 bases between them.